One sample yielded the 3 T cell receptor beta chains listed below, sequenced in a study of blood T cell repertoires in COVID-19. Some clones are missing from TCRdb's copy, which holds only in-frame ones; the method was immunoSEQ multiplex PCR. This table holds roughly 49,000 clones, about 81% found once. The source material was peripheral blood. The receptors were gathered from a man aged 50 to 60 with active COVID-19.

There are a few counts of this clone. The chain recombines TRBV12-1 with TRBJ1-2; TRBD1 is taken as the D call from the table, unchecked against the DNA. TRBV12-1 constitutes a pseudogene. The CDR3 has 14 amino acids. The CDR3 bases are TGTGCCAGCCCGCCCCCGGGGACAGCCTATGGCTACACCTTC. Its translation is CASPPPGTAYGYTF.

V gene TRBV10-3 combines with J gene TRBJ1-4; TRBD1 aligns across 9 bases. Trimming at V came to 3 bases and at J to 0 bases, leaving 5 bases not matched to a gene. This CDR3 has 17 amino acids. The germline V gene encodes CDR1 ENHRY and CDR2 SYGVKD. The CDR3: CAISEKDRGTTNEKLFF. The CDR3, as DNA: TGTGCCATCAGTGAAAAGGACAGGGGTACAACTAATGAAAAACTGTTTTTT.

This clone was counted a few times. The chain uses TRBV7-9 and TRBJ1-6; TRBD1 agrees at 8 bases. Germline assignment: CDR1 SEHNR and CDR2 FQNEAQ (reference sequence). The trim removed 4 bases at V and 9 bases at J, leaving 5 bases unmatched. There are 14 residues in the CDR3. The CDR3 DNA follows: TGTGCCAGCAGCTCGACAGGGGCTTTTTCACCCCTCCACTTT. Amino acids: CASSSTGAFSPLHF.